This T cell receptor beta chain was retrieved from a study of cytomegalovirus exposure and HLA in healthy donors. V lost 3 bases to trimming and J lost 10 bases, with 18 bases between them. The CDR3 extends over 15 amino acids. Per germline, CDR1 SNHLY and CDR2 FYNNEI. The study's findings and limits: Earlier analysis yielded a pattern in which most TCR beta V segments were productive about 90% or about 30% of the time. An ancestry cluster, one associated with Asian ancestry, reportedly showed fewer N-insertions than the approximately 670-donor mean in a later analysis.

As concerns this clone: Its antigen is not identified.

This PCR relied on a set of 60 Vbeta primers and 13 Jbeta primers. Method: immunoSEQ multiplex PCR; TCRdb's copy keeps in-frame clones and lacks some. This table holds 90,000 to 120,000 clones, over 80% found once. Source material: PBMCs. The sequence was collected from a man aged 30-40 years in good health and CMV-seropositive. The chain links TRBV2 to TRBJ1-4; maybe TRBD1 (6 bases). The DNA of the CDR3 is TGTGCCAGCAGTGAGTCGTGGGACAATAGAGGAAAACTGTTTTTT. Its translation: CASSESWDNRGKLFF.